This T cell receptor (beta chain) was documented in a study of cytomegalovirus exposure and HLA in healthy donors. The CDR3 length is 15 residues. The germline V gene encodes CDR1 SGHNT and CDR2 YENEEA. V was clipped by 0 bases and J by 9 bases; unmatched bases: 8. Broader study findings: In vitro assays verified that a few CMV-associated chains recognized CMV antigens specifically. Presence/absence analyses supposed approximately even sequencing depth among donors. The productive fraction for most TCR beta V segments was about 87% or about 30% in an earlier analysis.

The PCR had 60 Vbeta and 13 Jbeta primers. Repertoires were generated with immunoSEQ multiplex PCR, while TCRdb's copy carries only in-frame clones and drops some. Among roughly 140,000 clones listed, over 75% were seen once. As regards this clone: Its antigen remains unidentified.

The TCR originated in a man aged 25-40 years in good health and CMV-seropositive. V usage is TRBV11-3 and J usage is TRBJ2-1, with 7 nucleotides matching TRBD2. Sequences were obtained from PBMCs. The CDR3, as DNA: TGTGCCAGCAGCTTAGATGGGAGGGTGATCAGTGAGCAGTTCTTC. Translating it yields CASSLDGRVISEQFF.